One and the same sample provided the 28 T cell receptor beta chains below, sequenced in a study of PD-1 blockade in classical Hodgkin lymphoma. The table came from immunoSEQ multiplex PCR; TCRdb's copy has only in-frame clones and leaves some out. The sample includes some 20,000 clones, about three quarters of them seen just once. Every patient was affected by relapse after autologous stem cell transplantation, while exposure to brentuximab vedotin was not uniform. The sequencing here drew on peripheral blood mononuclear cells (PBMCs), taken at baseline. These TCRs come from a human donor with classical Hodgkin lymphoma.

There are a few counts of this clone. This sequence joins TRBV18 and TRBJ2-2; D gene uncertain. The V end lost 6 bases, the J end lost 5 bases, and 13 bases lay between the germline ends. The CDR3 consists of 14 residues. Germline V gene lookup returns CDR1 KGHSH and CDR2 LQKENI. CDR3 region: CASSPPIGTGELFF. CDR3 nucleotides: TGTGCCAGCTCGCCTCCAATAGGGACCGGGGAGCTGTTTTTT.

This clone was counted once. The rearrangement links TRBV10-3 to TRBJ1-2; no clear D gene. CDR3 length equals 13 residues. Trimming took 2 bases from V and 2 from J, leaving 6 bases between them. Germline loops: CDR1 ENHRY, CDR2 SYGVKD. The CDR3 loop reads CAISEMQNYGYTF. The CDR3 nucleotides are TGTGCCATCAGTGAGATGCAGAACTATGGCTACACCTTC.

J is TRBJ1-6 and V is TRBV4-1; 9 bases fit TRBD1. The V segment lost 5 bases and the J segment 7 bases; nucleotides outside the gene matches: 6. CDR1 is MGHRA, CDR2 YSYEKL, per germline. There are 15 residues in the CDR3. CDR3 sequence: CASSYGQGTNSPLHF. CDR3 DNA: TGCGCCAGCAGCTACGGACAGGGGACAAATTCACCCCTCCACTTT.

In the case of this clone: The identical CDR3 is also encoded by other nucleotide sequences in the sample. J is TRBJ1-2 and V is TRBV19, with 8 bases matching TRBD1. This CDR3 is 16 amino acids long. V trimming: 4 bases; J trimming: 0 bases; junction bases outside the gene matches: 7. Germline CDR1 reads LNHDA; CDR2 reads SQIVND (reference sequence). CDR3 in DNA: TGTGCCAGTAGTACCGGGACAGGTGAAGCTAACTATGGCTACACCTTC. Its translation is CASSTGTGEANYGYTF. The full variable domain, its missing parts supplied by reference TRBV19 and TRBJ1-2, is DGGITQSPKYLFRKEGQNVTLSCEQNLNHDAMYWYRQDPGQGLRLIYYSQIVNDFQKGDIAEGYSVSREKKESFPLTVTSAQKNPTAFYLCASSTGTGEANYGYTFGSGTRLTVV.

CDR3 in DNA: TGCGCCAGCAACTCGGGCAACGGCCATGGCTACACCTTC. This sequence encodes CASNSGNGHGYTF. The rearrangement joins TRBV5-1 to TRBJ1-2; the D is unclear. CDR3 size: 13 residues. Germline V lookup: CDR1 SGHRS, CDR2 YFSETQ. Trimming took 6 bases from V and 6 from J, leaving 15 bases between them.

CDR3 nucleotide sequence: TGCAGCGTTGAGGTTCAGGGATGGAGGTCGAACACTGAAGCTTTCTTT. This gives the protein CSVEVQGWRSNTEAFF. The chain has TRBV29-1 and TRBJ1-1, with a tentative D call TRBD1 (5 bases). The CDR3 loop spans 16 amino acids. Deletions cut 3 bases from V and 1 base from J, with 18 bases between. Germline assignment: CDR1 SQVTM and CDR2 ANQGSEA.

CDR3 coding DNA: TGTGCCAGCAGTGAAGATTGGCTAGCGGGAGCCTTCCTCCAAGAGACCCAGTACTTC. As protein: CASSEDWLAGAFLQETQYF. The gene calls are TRBV2 and TRBJ2-5; the match to TRBD2 covers 10 bases. Per germline, CDR1 SNHLY and CDR2 FYNNEI. CDR3 length: 19 amino acids. V trimming: 1 base; J trimming: 1 base; junction bases outside the gene matches: 12.

This clone appeared a few times. The rearrangement uses TRBV15 and TRBJ1-3; D is possibly TRBD1 (5 bases). Trimming stripped 5 bases from V and 4 bases from J, with 9 bases between. CDR1 is LNHNV, CDR2 YYDKDF, per germline (reference sequence). This CDR3 is 13 amino acids long. The CDR3 region is CATSSRGGNTIYF. For the CDR3, the DNA is TGTGCCACCAGCTCCCGGGGCGGAAACACCATATATTTT.

The chain employs TRBV28 and TRBJ1-5; maybe TRBD1 (6 bases). Germline CDR1 is MDHEN and CDR2 is SYDVKM. The CDR3 is 14 amino acids. Trimming removed 6 bases at V and 6 bases at J, with 15 bases between. This CDR3 reads CASRPQGKGQPQHF. In DNA, the CDR3 is TGTGCCAGCAGGCCACAGGGAAAGGGTCAGCCCCAGCATTTT.

The J gene is TRBJ2-3, the V gene TRBV9; no clear D gene. Germline V gene sequence: CDR1 SGDLS, CDR2 YYNGEE. V lost 0 bases and J lost 0, with 8 bases in between. The CDR3 spans 15 residues. The chain's CDR3 is CASSVAGASTDTQYF. Here the CDR3 DNA reads TGTGCCAGCAGCGTAGCAGGTGCTAGCACAGATACGCAGTATTTT.

The J gene is TRBJ2-1, the V gene TRBV27; TRBD1 matches 10 bases. V shed 1 base and J 8 bases; nucleotides not matched to a gene: 8. This CDR3 contains 16 residues. Germline V gene lookup returns CDR1 MNHEY and CDR2 SMNVEV (reference sequence). The CDR3 sequence is CASSLFGGQGFYEQFF. CDR3 bases: TGTGCCAGCAGTTTATTCGGGGGACAGGGGTTTTATGAGCAGTTCTTC.

The CDR3 loop is CASSNPAGTYGYTF. In nucleotides, the CDR3 is TGTGCCAGCAGTAACCCGGCCGGGACCTATGGCTACACCTTC. This chain uses TRBV6-6 with TRBJ1-2; possible D gene TRBD1, 5 bases. The CDR3 loop spans 14 amino acids. CDR1 is MNHNY and CDR2 is SVGAGI in the germline V gene (reference sequence). The V end was cut by 5 bases, the J end by 4 bases, with 14 bases between.

In its sample, this clone was seen many times. The rearrangement uses TRBV27 and TRBJ2-3; D unresolved. V dropped 5 bases and J dropped 6 bases, with 12 bases sitting between them. CDR3 length: 13 amino acids. Germline CDR1 reads MNHEY; CDR2 reads SMNVEV (reference sequence). The CDR3 loop reads CASSPLPGDTQYF. The CDR3 DNA is TGTGCCAGCAGTCCCCTGCCTGGGGATACGCAGTATTTT.

This sequence joins TRBV19 and TRBJ1-5, with D tentatively TRBD1 (5 bases). Germline-derived CDR1 and CDR2 are LNHDA and SQIVND (reference sequence). The CDR3 extends over 17 amino acids. The V gene lost 4 bases and the J gene lost 6 bases, with 22 bases spanning the gap. The CDR3 coding sequence is TGTGCCAGTAGTAAACTGGACACCAGGTTGGGGGGTCAGCCCCAGCATTTT. Protein: CASSKLDTRLGGQPQHF.

The chain is built from TRBV4-3 and TRBJ1-1, with D hard to call. V shed 8 bases and J shed 0 bases, with 10 bases lying between them. The CDR3 contains 13 residues. The V gene's germline CDR1 is LGHNA and CDR2 YSLEER. As DNA, the CDR3 is TGCGCCAGCTCACGGACCATGAACACTGAAGCTTTCTTT. Translated, it gives CASSRTMNTEAFF.

The chain's CDR3 is CSVVLAGRYEQYF. The DNA of the CDR3 is TGCAGCGTCGTTCTGGCAGGGAGATACGAGCAGTACTTC. This chain uses TRBV29-1 with TRBJ2-7; either TRBD1 or TRBD2 may fit D (5 bases each). CDR1 is SQVTM and CDR2 is ANQGSEA in the germline V gene. The CDR3 loop spans 13 amino acids. Trimming took off 6 bases at V and 4 bases at J, with 16 bases between the two ends.

This sequence joins TRBV2 and TRBJ1-2; 7 bases line up with TRBD1. This CDR3 is 14 amino acids long. From germline, CDR1 is SNHLY and CDR2 FYNNEI. Trimming cost V 9 bases and J 4 bases; bases outside gene matches: 11. DNA for the CDR3: TGTGCCAGTCAAAACAGGGGACCTCTCTATGGCTACACCTTC. It encodes CASQNRGPLYGYTF.

This sequence joins TRBV10-3 and TRBJ1-1; D remains unclear. CDR3 length: 14 amino acids. Germline V gives CDR1 ENHRY, CDR2 SYGVKD. The V end was cut by 3 bases, the J end by 1 base, with 9 bases between. The CDR3 here is CAISEQPQNTEAFF. Here the CDR3 DNA reads TGTGCCATCAGTGAACAGCCCCAGAACACTGAAGCTTTCTTT.

The chain links TRBV4-3 to TRBJ1-4; D is undetermined. V lost 0 bases, J lost 0 bases, and 5 bases lay in between. The CDR3 runs 15 residues. CDR1 LGHNA and CDR2 YSLEER come from the germline V gene. The CDR3 coding sequence is TGCGCCAGCAGCCAAGAGGTACCAACTAATGAAAAACTGTTTTTT. It is translated as CASSQEVPTNEKLFF.

The chain joins TRBV15 to TRBJ2-5; D remains unclear. V was trimmed by 0 bases and J by 5 bases, leaving 7 bases between them. The CDR3 is 13 amino acids. Germline V gene lookup returns CDR1 LNHNV and CDR2 YYDKDF (reference sequence). Here the CDR3 reads CATSRDLWETQYF. CDR3 DNA: TGTGCCACCAGCAGAGATCTCTGGGAGACCCAGTACTTC.

By share of the sample, this clone is medium-sized. The rearrangement joins TRBV6-5 to TRBJ1-1; 7 nucleotides line up with TRBD1. This CDR3 comprises 16 residues. Germline values: CDR1 MNHEY, CDR2 SVGAGI. Trimming took 0 bases from V and 2 from J; bases not matched to a gene: 6. CDR3 nucleotide sequence: TGTGCCAGCAGTTACTCGACAGGGTGGGTAAACACTGAAGCTTTCTTT. Its translation is CASSYSTGWVNTEAFF.

The table lists this clone with a few counts. V is TRBV7-9 and J is TRBJ2-1; 16 bases line up with TRBD2. The CDR3 is 19 amino acids. The V and J ends lost 10 bases and 9 bases, in that order; junction bases with no gene match: 21. Per the germline V gene, CDR1 is SEHNR and CDR2 is FQNEAQ (reference sequence). The CDR3 sequence is CATRAIGGGTSGRAGEQFF. CDR3 DNA sequence: TGTGCCACCAGAGCGATAGGAGGTGGGACTAGCGGGAGGGCCGGTGAGCAGTTCTTC.

This clone was seen a few times. V usage is TRBV9 and J usage is TRBJ2-3, with 8 positions matching TRBD1. The germline V gene encodes CDR1 SGDLS and CDR2 YYNGEE. Trimming at V came to 0 bases and at J to 4 bases, leaving 4 bases not matched to a gene. This CDR3 is built from 15 residues. DNA for the CDR3: TGTGCCAGCAGCGTAGGGGGACAGGCACCAGATACGCAGTATTTT. Translating it yields CASSVGGQAPDTQYF.

With regard to this clone: In the same sample, other DNA sequences code for this CDR3. The chain recombines TRBV5-5 with TRBJ2-1, with TRBD2 matching over 9 bases. CDR1 SGHKS and CDR2 YYEKEE come from the germline V gene (reference sequence). The CDR3 runs to 15 residues. V trimming: 0 bases; J trimming: 5 bases; junction bases outside the gene matches: 3. The CDR3 spells CASSLVAGEHNEQFF. As DNA, the CDR3 is TGTGCCAGCAGCTTGGTAGCGGGGGAGCACAATGAGCAGTTCTTC. Full variable domain (remainder filled in from reference TRBV5-5 and TRBJ2-1): DAGVTQSPTHLIKTRGQQVTLRCSPISGHKSVSWYQQVLGQGPQFIFQYYEKEERGRGNFPDRFSARQFPNYSSELNVNALLLGDSALYLCASSLVAGEHNEQFFGPGTRLTVL.

J is TRBJ2-6 and V is TRBV19; the match to TRBD1 covers 7 bases. The CDR3 length is 17 residues. Trimming cost V 6 bases and J 1 base; bases outside gene matches: 9. Per germline, CDR1 LNHDA and CDR2 SQIVND (reference sequence). The CDR3 nucleotides read TGTGCCAGTAGCCAAACAGGGGCTCTTTCTGGGGCCAACGTCCTGACTTTC. Its translation is CASSQTGALSGANVLTF.

The rearrangement joins TRBV27 to TRBJ2-1, with D possibly TRBD2 on 6 matching bases. The CDR3 consists of 12 residues. Germline assignment: CDR1 MNHEY and CDR2 SMNVEV (reference sequence). V lost 3 bases, J lost 15 bases, and 15 bases lay in between. The CDR3 region is CASSFLEGPRFF. The CDR3 bases are TGTGCCAGCAGTTTCTTGGAGGGGCCGAGGTTCTTC.

The chain is built from TRBV9 and TRBJ2-5; D tentatively fits TRBD1 or TRBD2 (6 bases each). Germline V CDR1 and CDR2: SGDLS, YYNGEE. V was cut by 0 bases and J by 5 bases, with 11 bases left in between. The CDR3 consists of 14 residues. DNA of the CDR3: TGTGCCAGCAGCGTAGATTGGGGGGCCGAGACCCAGTACTTC. This gives the protein CASSVDWGAETQYF.

The sample holds a few counts of this clone. The J gene is TRBJ1-3, the V gene TRBV25-1; TRBD1 is a possible D gene (6 bases). The CDR3 extends over 13 amino acids. Germline V lookup: CDR1 MGHDK, CDR2 SYGVNS. Trimming took off 5 bases at V and 6 bases at J, with 11 bases between the two ends. CDR3 residues: CASSWTAENTIYF. The CDR3 DNA reads TGTGCCAGCAGTTGGACAGCGGAAAACACCATATATTTT.